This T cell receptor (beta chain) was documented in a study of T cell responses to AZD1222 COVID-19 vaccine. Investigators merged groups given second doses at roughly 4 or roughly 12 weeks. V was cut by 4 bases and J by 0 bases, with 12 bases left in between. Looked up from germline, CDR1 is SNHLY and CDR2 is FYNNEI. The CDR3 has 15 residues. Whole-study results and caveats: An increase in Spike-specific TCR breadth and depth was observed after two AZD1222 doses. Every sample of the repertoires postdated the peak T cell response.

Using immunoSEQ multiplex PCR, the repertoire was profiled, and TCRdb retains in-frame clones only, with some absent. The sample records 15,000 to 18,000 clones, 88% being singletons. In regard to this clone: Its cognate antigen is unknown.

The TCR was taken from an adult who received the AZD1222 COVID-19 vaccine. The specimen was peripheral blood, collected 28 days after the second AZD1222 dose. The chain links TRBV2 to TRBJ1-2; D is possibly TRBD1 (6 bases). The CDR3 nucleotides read TGTGCCAGCAGTGTGGGGGGCGATGCTAACTATGGCTACACCTTC. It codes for CASSVGGDANYGYTF.